This T cell receptor (beta chain) appears in the sequencing data of a study of T cell responses to AZD1222 COVID-19 vaccine. The data were produced by immunoSEQ multiplex PCR, yet TCRdb's version contains in-frame clones alone and is incomplete. The repertoire holds tens of thousands of clones, with 85% as singletons. Study-wide findings and caveats: The breadth and depth of Spike-specific TCRs increased once two AZD1222 doses had been given. CD4 TCRs linked to vaccination spanned spike, dominating at 160-218 and 743-854.

In germline, CDR1 is SGHDT, CDR2 YYEEEE. The V and J ends lost 0 bases and 6 bases, in that order; junction bases with no gene match: 10. The length of the CDR3 is 19 residues. As for this clone: Its antigen is unidentified.

The sequenced sample was peripheral blood, obtained on day 0 of AZD1222 vaccination. The TCR comes from an adult in good health. This chain uses TRBV5-6 with TRBJ1-6, with TRBD1 matching 12 bases. The CDR3 here is CASSLGPGQGAAGNSPLHF. CDR3 in DNA: TGTGCCAGCAGCTTGGGACCGGGACAGGGGGCGGCAGGTAATTCACCCCTCCACTTT.